This record covers a single T cell receptor beta chain. Antigen specificity is unknown. CDR3 size: 17 residues. Germline V CDR1 and CDR2: WSHSY, SAAADI. The V and J ends lost 0 bases and 5 bases, in that order; junction bases with no gene match: 2. Some clones are missing from TCRdb's copy, which holds only in-frame ones; the method was immunoSEQ multiplex PCR. The table has around 95,000 clones, 85% seen once. These data come from a study of cytomegalovirus exposure and HLA in healthy donors. Study-level results: Reports indicated that the classifier achieved high specificity and sensitivity in diagnosing cytomegalovirus status.

V gene TRBV10-2 combines with J gene TRBJ2-2; 14 nucleotides match TRBD2. The sequenced material came from PBMCs. This sequence originates from a man younger than 35 in good health and CMV-seropositive. The CDR3 sequence is CASSESGTSGSTGELFF. The CDR3 DNA reads TGCGCCAGCAGTGAGTCCGGGACTAGCGGGAGTACCGGGGAGCTGTTTTTT.